The 20 T cell receptor beta chains given below trace back to one sample, sequenced in a study of OX40 agonist ivuxolimab in advanced cancers. Using immunoSEQ multiplex PCR, the repertoire was profiled, and TCRdb retains in-frame clones only, with some absent. In the table there are more than 9,500 clones, approximately 82% of which are singletons. Sequences were derived from CD4+ or CD8+ T cells sorted from blood, sampled in a trial of the OX40 agonist ivuxolimab. These receptors were collected from an adult with an advanced solid tumor such as melanoma, head and neck, liver or kidney cancer.

The rearrangement links TRBV7-7 to TRBJ1-1; a weak D match, TRBD1 (5 bases). CDR3 size: 16 residues. CDR1 is SSHAT and CDR2 is FNYEAQ in the germline V gene (reference sequence). V was pared by 5 bases and J by 4 bases, with 20 bases between. The DNA for the CDR3 is TGTGCCAGCAGCCCCTATTCGGGGGGATGGGGCACTGAAGCTTTCTTT. Its protein is CASSPYSGGWGTEAFF.

This chain links TRBV5-1 with TRBJ2-2; tentatively, D is TRBD1 (5 bases). V lost 9 bases, J lost 4 bases, and 13 bases lay in between. CDR3 size: 13 residues. The V gene's germline CDR1 is SGHRS and CDR2 YFSETQ. The CDR3 is CAIPAGPTGELFF. The CDR3 region has the DNA TGCGCCATCCCGGCAGGGCCCACCGGGGAGCTGTTTTTT.

The gene calls are TRBV7-9 and TRBJ2-3; D uncertain. Germline V gene data show CDR1 as SEHNR and CDR2 as FQNEAQ (reference sequence). This CDR3 contains 16 residues. V lost 0 bases and J lost 4, with 14 bases in between. Written as DNA, the CDR3 is TGTGCCAGCAGCTTAGCCATAGAGCCCAGCGCAGATACGCAGTATTTT. Encoded protein: CASSLAIEPSADTQYF.

V is TRBV27 and J is TRBJ1-2; possibly TRBD1 for D (5 bases). The CDR3 is 14 residues long. Trimming removed 8 bases from V and 4 bases from J, with 17 bases in between. The germline gives CDR1 MNHEY, CDR2 SMNVEV (reference sequence). The chain's CDR3 is CASRVGGGSYGYTF. CDR3 bases: TGTGCCAGCCGTGTAGGTGGGGGGAGCTATGGCTACACCTTC.

This clone has more than one count but fewer than ten. The rearrangement links TRBV7-6 to TRBJ1-1, with TRBD1 identical over 7 bases. The CDR3 is 16 residues long. Germline V gene sequence: CDR1 SGHVS, CDR2 FNYEAQ. V lost 5 bases, J lost 4 bases, and 13 bases stayed unmatched. The DNA for the CDR3 is TGTGCCAGCAGCCCTCCCTGGGAACACAGGGGCACTGAAGCTTTCTTT. This encodes CASSPPWEHRGTEAFF.

The rearrangement links TRBV4-2 to TRBJ1-4; D ambiguous. V lost 3 bases and J lost 0, with 8 bases in between. CDR1 LGHNA and CDR2 YNFKEQ come from the germline V gene. The length of the CDR3 is 15 residues. The CDR3 is CASSQPGATNEKLFF. CDR3 nucleotide sequence: TGTGCCAGCAGCCAGCCGGGAGCAACTAATGAAAAACTGTTTTTT.

This rearrangement joins TRBV5-8 to TRBJ2-7, with 10 bases identical to TRBD1. CDR3 length: 16 amino acids. Unmatched junction bases numbered 7, after V lost 2 bases and J lost 2 bases. The V gene's germline CDR1 is SGHTS and CDR2 YDEGEE. The CDR3 nucleotides are TGTGCCAGCAGCTTTAGGACAGGGGGTCGCGCCTACGAGCAGTACTTC. Encoded protein: CASSFRTGGRAYEQYF.

This rearrangement joins TRBV6-5 to TRBJ1-2; D is unclear. The length of the CDR3 is 16 residues. V dropped 0 bases and J dropped 5 bases, with 16 bases sitting between them. Germline CDR1 reads MNHEY; CDR2 reads SVGAGI. As DNA, the CDR3 is TGTGCCAGCAGTTACTCTAGGACGGGTGGTGGGTATGGCTACACCTTC. Its translation: CASSYSRTGGGYGYTF.

This clone was counted a few times. CDR3 sequence reads: CASSLSWNTEAFF. Written as DNA, the CDR3 is TGTGCCAGCAGCTTAAGTTGGAACACTGAAGCTTTCTTT. The chain couples TRBV7-7 to TRBJ1-1; the D is unclear. The CDR3 covers 13 residues. V was pared by 2 bases and J by 1 base, with 5 bases between. Germline values: CDR1 SSHAT, CDR2 FNYEAQ (reference sequence).

This clone was counted a single time. This chain joins TRBV7-4 and TRBJ2-1; the D is unclear. Germline V gene sequence: CDR1 SGHVT, CDR2 SQSDAQ. CDR3 length: 14 residues. The germline V and J ends were trimmed by 0 bases and 0 bases, with 3 bases remaining between them. CDR3 sequence: CASSLATSYNEQFF. CDR3 sequence (DNA): TGTGCCAGCAGCTTAGCTACCTCCTACAATGAGCAGTTCTTC.

Comments on this clone: Other DNA variants within this sample encode the same CDR3. The chain couples TRBV9 to TRBJ1-1; 7 bases fit TRBD1. Germline lookup yields CDR1 SGDLS and CDR2 YYNGEE. The V gene end was trimmed by 0 bases and the J gene end by 7 bases; junction bases not matched to a gene: 3. CDR3 length: 13 residues. The CDR3 spells CASSVGGQSEAFF. CDR3 nucleotides: TGTGCCAGCAGCGTAGGGGGACAGAGTGAAGCTTTCTTT. Using reference TRBV9 and TRBJ1-1 for the parts outside the CDR3, the full variable domain is DSGVTQTPKHLITATGQRVTLRCSPRSGDLSVYWYQQSLDQGLQFLIQYYNGEERAKGNILERFSAQQFPDLHSELNLSSLELGDSALYFCASSVGGQSEAFFGQGTRLTVV.

The chain carries TRBV27 and TRBJ1-5; unclear D gene. CDR1 is MNHEY, CDR2 SMNVEV, per germline (reference sequence). This CDR3 comprises 13 residues. The germline V and J ends were trimmed by 2 bases and 3 bases, with 5 bases remaining between them. CDR3 DNA sequence: TGTGCCAGCAGTTTAGGCTACAATCAGCCCCAGCATTTT. It is translated as CASSLGYNQPQHF.

V is TRBV7-6 and J is TRBJ1-2; D is perhaps TRBD1 (6 bases). The V gene lost 1 base and the J gene lost 4 bases, with 7 bases spanning the gap. The germline V gene has CDR1 SGHVS and CDR2 FNYEAQ. The CDR3 runs 13 residues. The CDR3 sequence: CASSLETGYGYTF. The CDR3 region has the DNA TGTGCCAGCAGCTTAGAGACAGGCTATGGCTACACCTTC.

This clone was found once. The chain is built from TRBV30 and TRBJ1-4; weak D call: TRBD1 (6 bases). Per germline, CDR1 GTSNPN and CDR2 SVGIG (reference sequence). With 0 bases removed from V and 8 bases from J, the gap between germline ends came to 16 bases. CDR3 size: 15 residues. CDR3 bases: TGTGCCTGGAGTGTTCGAGTCGGGGGGCTGGAAAAACTGTTTTTT. Translated: CAWSVRVGGLEKLFF.

This sequence joins TRBV7-8 and TRBJ1-5, with a weak D call TRBD1 (6 bases). Germline V CDR1 and CDR2: SGHVS, FQNEAQ. CDR3 length: 16 amino acids. The V gene lost 5 bases and the J gene lost 3 bases, with 17 bases spanning the gap. The CDR3 sequence: CASSIQGALNNQPQHF. CDR3 nucleotides: TGTGCCAGCAGCATACAGGGTGCCCTTAACAATCAGCCCCAGCATTTT.

J is TRBJ2-1 and V is TRBV21-1; the D call TRBD2 from the table was never checked on the DNA. TRBV21-1 is termed a pseudogene. This CDR3 has 18 residues. The CDR3 DNA sequence: TGTGCCAGCAGCAAAGCCCTTCTGACTCTTAGCTCCTACAATGAGCAGTTCTTC. It specifies CASSKALLTLSSYNEQFF.

The gene calls are TRBV9 and TRBJ2-7, with D perhaps TRBD2 (5 bases). The V gene's germline CDR1 is SGDLS and CDR2 YYNGEE. Trimming took off 4 bases at V and 3 bases at J, with 11 bases between the two ends. The CDR3 is made up of 13 amino acids. The CDR3 loop is CASSPGGGYEQYF. The CDR3 DNA reads as TGTGCCAGCAGCCCAGGCGGAGGCTACGAGCAGTACTTC.

The chain joins TRBV13 to TRBJ2-3, with D possibly being TRBD2 (6 bases). The length of the CDR3 is 13 residues. Trimming took 7 bases from V and 6 from J, leaving 14 bases between them. Per germline, CDR1 PRHDT and CDR2 FYEKMQ (reference sequence). CDR3 sequence (DNA): TGTGCCAGCATTACTGGGGGGATTGATACGCAGTATTTT. Protein: CASITGGIDTQYF.

The rearrangement joins TRBV10-2 to TRBJ2-7, with 11 bases that match TRBD2. This CDR3 region has 15 residues. The trim removed 5 bases at V and 1 base at J, leaving 4 bases unmatched. Germline CDR1 WSHSY, CDR2 SAAADI. The CDR3 sequence is CASSPTSGMSYEQYF. DNA for the CDR3: TGCGCCAGCAGTCCGACTAGCGGGATGTCCTACGAGCAGTACTTC.

This clone has more than one count but fewer than ten. This chain joins TRBV9 and TRBJ2-3; 7 bases align to TRBD2. V was pared by 0 bases and J by 2 bases, with 3 bases of the junction left unmatched. Germline CDR1 SGDLS, CDR2 YYNGEE. CDR3 length: 15 residues. DNA of the CDR3: TGTGCCAGCAGCGTAGGGACTAGTTTCACAGATACGCAGTATTTT. Protein product: CASSVGTSFTDTQYF.